The present entry profiles one T cell receptor (beta chain) with its context. Assignments of participants to cohorts depended upon their own reported clinical history. Donors of Cohort 3 who recovered were those that had two negative PCRs, clearance, or symptom resolution. Some clones are missing from TCRdb's copy, which holds only in-frame ones; the method was immunoSEQ multiplex PCR. The table includes hundreds of thousands of clones, over 80% detected once. This specimen belongs to a study of blood T cell repertoires in COVID-19. The CDR3 spans 12 residues. Germline-derived CDR1 and CDR2 are MGHDK and SYGVNS. Trimming cost V 4 bases and J 9 bases, with 10 bases left between them.

The rearrangement links TRBV25-1 to TRBJ2-1; D unclear. The receptor comes from a woman aged 18-29 years who had recovered from COVID-19. Sequenced: PBMCs or T cells enriched from blood (not recorded which). This CDR3 is CASSGSGGEQFF. The CDR3, as DNA: TGTGCCAGCAGTGGTTCAGGTGGTGAGCAGTTCTTC.